This T cell receptor (beta chain) stems from a study of shared clonotypes between healthy human individuals. Study outcomes and limitations: Clonotype sharing across several donors was observed for around 5% of naive CD4 clonotypes.

Generated by immunoSEQ multiplex PCR, the TCRdb table keeps only in-frame clones and is missing some. The table lists almost 750,000 clones, 55% to 75% of them singletons. The V end lost 9 bases, the J end lost 0 bases, and 12 bases lay between the germline ends. Germline lookup yields CDR1 MNHNS and CDR2 SASEGT. CDR3 length: 13 residues. A remark on this clone: Its cognate antigen is unknown.

V and J are TRBV6-1 and TRBJ2-7, with D possibly TRBD2 on 6 matching bases. The TCR sequence derives from a woman aged 25 to 39 in good health. Sequencing was performed on memory CD4+ T cells sorted from blood. Subset reported: CD45RA-negative fraction. The CDR3 sequence: CASTGSHSYEQYF. DNA for the CDR3: TGTGCCAGTACCGGGAGCCACTCCTACGAGCAGTACTTC.